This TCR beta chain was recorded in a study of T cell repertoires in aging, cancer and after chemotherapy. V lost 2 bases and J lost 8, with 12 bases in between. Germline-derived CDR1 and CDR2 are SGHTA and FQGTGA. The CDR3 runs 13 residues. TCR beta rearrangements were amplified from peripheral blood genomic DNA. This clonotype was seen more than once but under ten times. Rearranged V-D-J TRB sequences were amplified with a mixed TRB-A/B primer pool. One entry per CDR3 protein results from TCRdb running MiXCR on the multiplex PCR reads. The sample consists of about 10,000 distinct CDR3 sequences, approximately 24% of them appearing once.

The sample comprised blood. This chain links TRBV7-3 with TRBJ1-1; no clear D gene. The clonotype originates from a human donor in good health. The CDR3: CASSLSPGIEAFF. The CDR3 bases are TGTGCCAGCAGCTTATCTCCGGGTATCGAAGCTTTCTTT.